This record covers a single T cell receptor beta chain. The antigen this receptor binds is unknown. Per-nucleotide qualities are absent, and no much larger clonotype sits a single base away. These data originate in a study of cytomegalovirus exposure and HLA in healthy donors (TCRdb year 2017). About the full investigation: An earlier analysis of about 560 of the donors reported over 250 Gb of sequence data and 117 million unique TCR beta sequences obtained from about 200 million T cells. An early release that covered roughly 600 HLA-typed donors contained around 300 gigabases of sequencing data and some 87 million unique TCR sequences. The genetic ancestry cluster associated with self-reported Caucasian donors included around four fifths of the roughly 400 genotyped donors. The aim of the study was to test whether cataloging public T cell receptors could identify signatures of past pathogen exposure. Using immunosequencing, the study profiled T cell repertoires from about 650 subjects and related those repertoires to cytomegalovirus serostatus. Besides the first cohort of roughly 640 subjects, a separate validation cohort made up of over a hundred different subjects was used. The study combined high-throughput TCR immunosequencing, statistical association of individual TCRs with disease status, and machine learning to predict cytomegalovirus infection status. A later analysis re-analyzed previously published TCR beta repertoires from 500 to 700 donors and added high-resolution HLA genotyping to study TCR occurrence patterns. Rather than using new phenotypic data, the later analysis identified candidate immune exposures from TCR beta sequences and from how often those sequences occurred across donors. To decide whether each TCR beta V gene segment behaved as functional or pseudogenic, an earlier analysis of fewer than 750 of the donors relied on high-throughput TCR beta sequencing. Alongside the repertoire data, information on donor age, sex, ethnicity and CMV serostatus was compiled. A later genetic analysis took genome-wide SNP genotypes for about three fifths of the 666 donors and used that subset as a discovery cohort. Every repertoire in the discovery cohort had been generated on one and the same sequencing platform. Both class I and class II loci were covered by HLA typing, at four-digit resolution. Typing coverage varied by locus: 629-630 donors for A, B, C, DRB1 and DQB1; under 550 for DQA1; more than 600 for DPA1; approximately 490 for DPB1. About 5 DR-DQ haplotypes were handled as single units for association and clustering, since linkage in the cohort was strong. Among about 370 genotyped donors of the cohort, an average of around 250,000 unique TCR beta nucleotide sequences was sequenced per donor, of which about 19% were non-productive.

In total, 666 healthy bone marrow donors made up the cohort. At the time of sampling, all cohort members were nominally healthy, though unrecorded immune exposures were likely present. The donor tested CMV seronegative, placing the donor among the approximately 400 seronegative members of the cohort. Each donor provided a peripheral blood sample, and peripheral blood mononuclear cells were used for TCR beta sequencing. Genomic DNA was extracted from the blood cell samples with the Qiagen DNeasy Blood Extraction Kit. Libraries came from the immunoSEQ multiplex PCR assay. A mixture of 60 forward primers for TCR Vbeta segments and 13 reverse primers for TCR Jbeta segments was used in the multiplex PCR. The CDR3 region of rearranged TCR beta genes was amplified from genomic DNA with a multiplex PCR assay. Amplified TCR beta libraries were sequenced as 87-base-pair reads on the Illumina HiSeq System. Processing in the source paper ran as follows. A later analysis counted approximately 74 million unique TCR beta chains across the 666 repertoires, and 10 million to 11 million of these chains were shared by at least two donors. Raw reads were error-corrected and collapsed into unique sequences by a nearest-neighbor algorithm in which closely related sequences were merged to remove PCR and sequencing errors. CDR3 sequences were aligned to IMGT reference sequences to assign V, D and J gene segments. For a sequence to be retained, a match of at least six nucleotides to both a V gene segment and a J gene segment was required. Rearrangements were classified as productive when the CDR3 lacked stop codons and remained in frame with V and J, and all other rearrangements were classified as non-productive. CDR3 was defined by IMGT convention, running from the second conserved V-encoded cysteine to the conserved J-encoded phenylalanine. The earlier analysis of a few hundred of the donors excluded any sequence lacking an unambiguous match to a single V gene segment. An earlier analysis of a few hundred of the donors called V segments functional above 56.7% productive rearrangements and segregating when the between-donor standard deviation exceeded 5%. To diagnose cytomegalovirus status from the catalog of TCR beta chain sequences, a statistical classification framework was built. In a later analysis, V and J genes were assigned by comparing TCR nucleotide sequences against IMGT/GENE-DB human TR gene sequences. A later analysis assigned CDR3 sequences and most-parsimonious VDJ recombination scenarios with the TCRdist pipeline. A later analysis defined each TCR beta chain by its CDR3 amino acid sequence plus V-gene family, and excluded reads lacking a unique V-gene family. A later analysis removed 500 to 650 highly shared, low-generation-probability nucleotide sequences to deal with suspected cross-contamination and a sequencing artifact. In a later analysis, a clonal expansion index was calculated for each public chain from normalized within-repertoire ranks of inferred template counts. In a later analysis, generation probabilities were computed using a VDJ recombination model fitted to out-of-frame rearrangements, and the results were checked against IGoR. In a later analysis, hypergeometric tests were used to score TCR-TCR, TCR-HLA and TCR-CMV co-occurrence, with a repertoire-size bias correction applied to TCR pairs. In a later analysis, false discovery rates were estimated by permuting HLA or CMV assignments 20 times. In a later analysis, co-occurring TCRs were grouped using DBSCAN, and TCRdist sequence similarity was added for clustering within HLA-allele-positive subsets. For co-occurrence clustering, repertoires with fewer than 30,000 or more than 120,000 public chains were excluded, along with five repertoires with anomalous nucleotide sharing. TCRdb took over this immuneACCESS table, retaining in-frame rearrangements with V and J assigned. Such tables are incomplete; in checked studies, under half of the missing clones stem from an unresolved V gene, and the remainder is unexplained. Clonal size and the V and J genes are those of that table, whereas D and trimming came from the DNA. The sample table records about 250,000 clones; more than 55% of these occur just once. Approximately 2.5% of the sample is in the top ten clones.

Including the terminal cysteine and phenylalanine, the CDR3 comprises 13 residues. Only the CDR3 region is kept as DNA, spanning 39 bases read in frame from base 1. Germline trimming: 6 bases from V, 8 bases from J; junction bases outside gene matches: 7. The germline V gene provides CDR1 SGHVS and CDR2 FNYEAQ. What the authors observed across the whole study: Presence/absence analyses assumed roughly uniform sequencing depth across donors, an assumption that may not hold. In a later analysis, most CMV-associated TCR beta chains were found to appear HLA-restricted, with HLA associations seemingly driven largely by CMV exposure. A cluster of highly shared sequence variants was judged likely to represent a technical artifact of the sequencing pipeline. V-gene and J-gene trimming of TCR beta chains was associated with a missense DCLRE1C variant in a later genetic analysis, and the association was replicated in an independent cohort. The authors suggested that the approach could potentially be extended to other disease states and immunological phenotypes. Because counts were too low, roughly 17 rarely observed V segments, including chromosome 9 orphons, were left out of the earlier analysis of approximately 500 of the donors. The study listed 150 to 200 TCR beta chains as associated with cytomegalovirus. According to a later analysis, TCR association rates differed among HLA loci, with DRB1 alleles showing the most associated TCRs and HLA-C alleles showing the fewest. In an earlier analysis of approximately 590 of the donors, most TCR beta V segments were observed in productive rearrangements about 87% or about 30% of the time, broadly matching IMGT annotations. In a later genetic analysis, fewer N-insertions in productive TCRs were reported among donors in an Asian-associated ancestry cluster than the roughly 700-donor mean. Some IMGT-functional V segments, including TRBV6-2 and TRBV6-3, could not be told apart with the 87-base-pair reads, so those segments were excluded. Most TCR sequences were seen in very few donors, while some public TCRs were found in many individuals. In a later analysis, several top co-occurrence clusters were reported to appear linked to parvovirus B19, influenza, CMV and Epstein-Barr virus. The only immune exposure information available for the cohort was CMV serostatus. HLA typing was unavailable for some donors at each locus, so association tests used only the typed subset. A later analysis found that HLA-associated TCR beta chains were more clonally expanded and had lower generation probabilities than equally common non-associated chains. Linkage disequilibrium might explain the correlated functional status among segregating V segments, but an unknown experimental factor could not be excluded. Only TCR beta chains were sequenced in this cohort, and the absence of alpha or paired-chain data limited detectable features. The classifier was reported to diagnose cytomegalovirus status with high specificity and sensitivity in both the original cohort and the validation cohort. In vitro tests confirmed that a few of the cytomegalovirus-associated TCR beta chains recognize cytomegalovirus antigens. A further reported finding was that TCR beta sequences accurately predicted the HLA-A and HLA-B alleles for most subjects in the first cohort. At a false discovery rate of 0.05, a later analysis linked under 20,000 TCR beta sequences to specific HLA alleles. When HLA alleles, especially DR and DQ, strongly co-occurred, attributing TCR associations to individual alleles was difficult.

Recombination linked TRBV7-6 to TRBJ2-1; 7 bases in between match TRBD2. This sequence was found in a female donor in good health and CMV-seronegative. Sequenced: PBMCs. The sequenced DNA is TGTGCCAGCAGTCGAGGTGGGGGGGATGAGCAGTTCTTC. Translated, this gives CASSRGGGDEQFF.